The 27 T cell receptor beta chains given below trace back to one sample, sequenced in a study of cytomegalovirus exposure and HLA in healthy donors. 60 Vbeta and 13 Jbeta primers were used in PCR. Profiling relied on immunoSEQ multiplex PCR, and the TCRdb table lists in-frame clones only, not all of them. Seen here are fewer than 200,000 clones, 75% to 85% observed once, and the top ten hold around 14%. Material: PBMCs. The origin of the receptors is a woman aged 25 to 39 in good health and CMV-seropositive.

V and J are TRBV9 and TRBJ2-1; D perhaps matches TRBD1 (6 bases). The CDR3 extends over 15 amino acids. Between the trimmed V and J ends, which lost 4 bases and 3 bases, there was a span of 14 bases. Germline CDR1 and CDR2: SGDLS and YYNGEE. The CDR3 DNA follows: TGTGCCAGCAGCTCTGCCGGGACAATCTACAATGAGCAGTTCTTC. Its protein is CASSSAGTIYNEQFF.

The chain joins TRBV11-2 to TRBJ2-1; 9 bases map to TRBD2. This CDR3 region has 15 residues. J gave up 3 bases and V 5 bases, and 5 bases lay outside the gene matches. Germline V lookup: CDR1 SGHAT, CDR2 FQNNGV. CDR3 DNA: TGTGCCAGCAGCCCTAGTAGCGGGGGCTACAATGAGCAGTTCTTC. Translated: CASSPSSGGYNEQFF.

The CDR3 is CAISEVQNEQYF. The CDR3 DNA reads as TGTGCCATCAGTGAGGTCCAAAACGAGCAGTACTTC. This chain links TRBV10-3 with TRBJ2-7; unclear D gene. V gave up 2 bases and J gave up 5 bases, with 7 bases separating them. The V gene's germline CDR1 is ENHRY and CDR2 SYGVKD. The CDR3 loop spans 12 amino acids.

The V gene is TRBV11-3, the J gene TRBJ1-1; D remains ambiguous. Trimming shortened V by 1 base and J by 11 bases, and 14 bases separated the two germline ends. From germline, CDR1 is SGHNT and CDR2 YENEEA. The CDR3 is made up of 13 amino acids. For the CDR3, the DNA is TGTGCCAGCAGCTTAGTGAGCTCGAGAGGGGCTTTCTTT. It yields the protein CASSLVSSRGAFF. Looking up the rest from reference TRBV11-3 and TRBJ1-1 gives the full variable domain: EAGVVQSPRYKIIEKKQPVAFWCNPISGHNTLYWYLQNLGQGPELLIRYENEEAVDDSQLPKDRFSAERLKGVDSTLKIQPAELGDSAVYLCASSLVSSRGAFFGQGTRLTVV.

The chain joins TRBV19 to TRBJ2-7; 8 positions match TRBD1. The CDR3 is 13 amino acids. The V gene end was trimmed by 4 bases and the J gene end by 6 bases; junction bases not matched to a gene: 5. Germline CDR1 is LNHDA and CDR2 is SQIVND (reference sequence). CDR3 region: CASSSQTGVEQYF. In DNA form, the CDR3 reads TGTGCCAGTAGTAGCCAGACAGGGGTCGAGCAGTACTTC.

This chain connects TRBV4-1 to TRBJ1-2; TRBD1 matches 7 bases. The CDR3 loop spans 16 amino acids. V lost 2 bases, J lost 2 bases, and 8 bases stayed unmatched. The V gene's germline CDR1 is MGHRA and CDR2 YSYEKL. The CDR3 sequence: CASSQSWDSENYGYTF. For the CDR3, the DNA is TGCGCCAGCAGCCAATCCTGGGACAGTGAGAACTATGGCTACACCTTC.

This chain joins TRBV18 and TRBJ2-3, with D tentatively TRBD2 (5 bases). Trimming removed 7 bases at V and 4 bases at J, with 15 bases between. The CDR3 runs to 14 residues. Germline CDR1 reads KGHSH; CDR2 reads LQKENI. The CDR3 loop is CASLPTREADTQYF. Here the CDR3 DNA reads TGTGCCAGCTTACCTACTCGGGAAGCAGATACGCAGTATTTT.

The V and J genes are TRBV19 and TRBJ2-1; 8 bases align to TRBD1. CDR3 length: 15 amino acids. V was pared by 1 base and J by 7 bases, with 6 bases of the junction left unmatched. Germline CDR1 LNHDA, CDR2 SQIVND (reference sequence). The CDR3 DNA sequence: TGTGCCAGTAGTATAGGAAACAGGGGGAGGAATGAGCAGTTCTTC. Protein sequence: CASSIGNRGRNEQFF.

This chain connects TRBV7-3 to TRBJ2-2; weak D call: TRBD1 (6 bases). Trimming pared 3 bases from V and 1 base from J, leaving 9 bases between. The CDR3 covers 15 residues. Per the germline V gene, CDR1 is SGHTA and CDR2 is FQGTGA. The CDR3 DNA sequence: TGTGCCAGCAGCTTCGCAGGGGTGAACACCGGGGAGCTGTTTTTT. Translating it yields CASSFAGVNTGELFF.

The table lists this clone with a few counts. The CDR3 protein is CASSVDVVGDTQYF. For the CDR3, the DNA is TGTGCCAGCAGCGTAGACGTGGTCGGTGATACGCAGTATTTT. The chain employs TRBV9 and TRBJ2-3; D not certain. Trimming pared 0 bases from V and 6 bases from J, leaving 11 bases between. This CDR3 comprises 14 residues. Germline V gene sequence: CDR1 SGDLS, CDR2 YYNGEE. Full variable domain (missing parts from reference TRBV9 and TRBJ2-3): DSGVTQTPKHLITATGQRVTLRCSPRSGDLSVYWYQQSLDQGLQFLIQYYNGEERAKGNILERFSAQQFPDLHSELNLSSLELGDSALYFCASSVDVVGDTQYFGPGTRLTVL.

V usage is TRBV7-2 and J usage is TRBJ2-3; D may be TRBD1 (7 bases). V was trimmed by 5 bases and J by 1 base, leaving 22 bases between them. Per the germline V gene, CDR1 is SGHTA and CDR2 is FQGNSA. The CDR3 contains 18 residues. The CDR3 region is CASSPGWRDRYRTDTQYF. The CDR3 DNA sequence: TGTGCCAGCAGCCCAGGCTGGCGGGACAGATATCGCACAGATACGCAGTATTTT.

The V call is TRBV18, the J call TRBJ2-2, with D possibly TRBD1 on 5 matching bases. CDR1 and CDR2 (germline): KGHSH, LQKENI. The CDR3 has 17 residues. Trimming shortened V by 0 bases and J by 4 bases, and 15 bases separated the two germline ends. The CDR3 region has the DNA TGTGCCAGCTCACCACCTGGGCAGGACATACGCACCGGGGAGCTGTTTTTT. It codes for CASSPPGQDIRTGELFF.

This clone is a singleton in its sample. V is TRBV18 and J is TRBJ1-4; TRBD1 is a possible D gene (6 bases). Germline V gene lookup returns CDR1 KGHSH and CDR2 LQKENI. This CDR3 is 17 amino acids long. Trimming removed 1 base at V and 5 bases at J, with 17 bases between. CDR3 bases: TGTGCCAGCTCACCACTCGTTGGGCAGGGGATAAATGAAAAACTGTTTTTT. The encoded protein is CASSPLVGQGINEKLFF.

The CDR3 DNA follows: TGTGCCAGCACGGCTAGCGGGAACTACAATGAGCAGTTCTTC. It encodes CASTASGNYNEQFF. The chain links TRBV5-4 to TRBJ2-1, with 9 bases matching TRBD2. Germline-derived CDR1 and CDR2 are SGHNT and YYREEE (reference sequence). The CDR3 length is 14 residues. V shed 6 bases and J 3 bases; nucleotides not matched to a gene: 4.

The rearrangement links TRBV28 to TRBJ1-2; D possibly corresponds to TRBD1 (6 bases). The V and J ends lost 5 bases and 8 bases respectively, with 15 bases between them. The germline CDR1 and CDR2 sequences are MDHEN and SYDVKM. The CDR3 contains 13 residues. CDR3 residues: CASSTQGWYGYTF. CDR3 DNA sequence: TGTGCCAGCAGTACCCAGGGGTGGTACGGCTACACCTTC.

This clone has more than one count but fewer than ten. V usage is TRBV11-2 and J usage is TRBJ2-7, with TRBD1 identical over 11 bases. Germline loops: CDR1 SGHAT, CDR2 FQNNGV. The CDR3 sequence is 15 residues long. The junction had 1 base not matched to a gene; V was cut back by 3 bases and J by 0 bases. For the CDR3, the DNA is TGTGCCAGCAGCTTCGGACAGGGGGCCTCCTACGAGCAGTACTTC. Translated, it gives CASSFGQGASYEQYF.

V is TRBV6-5 and J is TRBJ2-5, with 11 bases aligning to TRBD2. The V and J ends lost 6 bases and 4 bases, in that order; junction bases with no gene match: 7. Germline CDR1 and CDR2: MNHEY and SVGAGI. This CDR3 region has 15 residues. CDR3 protein: CASRPTSGSPETQYF. The CDR3 nucleotides are TGTGCCAGCAGGCCCACTAGCGGGAGCCCAGAGACCCAGTACTTC.

CDR3 nucleotides: TGTGCCAGCAGCTTGGGAGCTAGGAGCTCCTATAATTCACCCCTCCACTTT. Translated: CASSLGARSSYNSPLHF. The chain recombines TRBV5-8 with TRBJ1-6; D not certain. Germline CDR1 SGHTS, CDR2 YDEGEE. The CDR3 spans 17 residues. Trimming shortened V by 0 bases and J by 0 bases, and 10 bases separated the two germline ends. Drawing the rest from reference TRBV5-8 and TRBJ1-6, the complete variable domain is EAGVTQSPTHLIKTRGQQATLRCSPISGHTSVYWYQQALGLGLQFLLWYDEGEERNRGNFPPRFSGRQFPNYSSELNVNALELEDSALYLCASSLGARSSYNSPLHFGNGTRLTVT.

The V call is TRBV5-6, the J call TRBJ1-5; D is undetermined. The CDR3 is made up of 15 amino acids. The germline V gene encodes CDR1 SGHDT and CDR2 YYEEEE. Trimming stripped 2 bases from V and 3 bases from J, with 12 bases between. CDR3 sequence: CASSFAGWANQPQHF. DNA of the CDR3: TGTGCCAGCAGCTTTGCTGGGTGGGCCAATCAGCCCCAGCATTTT.

CDR3 region: CASSLANMLPNTDTQYF. Written as DNA, the CDR3 is TGTGCCAGCAGCTTAGCGAATATGCTACCTAACACAGATACGCAGTATTTT. This rearrangement joins TRBV7-9 to TRBJ2-3, with D unresolved. The V and J ends lost 0 bases and 2 bases respectively, with 15 bases between them. Germline assignment: CDR1 SEHNR and CDR2 FQNEAQ (reference sequence). The CDR3 contains 17 residues.

The rearrangement joins TRBV5-1 to TRBJ1-1; 11 bases fit TRBD1. V lost 3 bases to trimming and J lost 6 bases; unmatched junction nucleotides: 1. The CDR3 length is 13 residues. CDR1 is SGHRS and CDR2 is YFSETQ in the germline V gene. The CDR3 is CASSWGQGAEAFF. CDR3 bases: TGCGCCAGCAGCTGGGGACAGGGGGCTGAAGCTTTCTTT.

The chain has TRBV5-6 and TRBJ2-7; 7 bases fit TRBD1. There are 16 residues in the CDR3. After removal of 0 bases from V and 1 base from J, the junction contained 7 bases not matched to a gene. CDR1 SGHDT and CDR2 YYEEEE come from the germline V gene. CDR3: CASSLESGQVSYEQYF. In nucleotides, the CDR3 is TGTGCCAGCAGCTTGGAATCCGGACAGGTATCCTACGAGCAGTACTTC.

As DNA, the CDR3 is TGCAGCGTTGAAAAGGGAGACTTCAGCGAGCAGTACTTC. Translation gives CSVEKGDFSEQYF. V usage is TRBV29-1 and J usage is TRBJ2-7; weak D call: TRBD2 (5 bases). This CDR3 has 13 residues. The germline V gene has CDR1 SQVTM and CDR2 ANQGSEA. V was trimmed by 2 bases and J by 6 bases, leaving 14 bases between them.

V is TRBV27 and J is TRBJ2-7; 7 bases are shared with TRBD1. CDR1 and CDR2 from the germline V gene are MNHEY and SMNVEV (reference sequence). This CDR3 contains 14 residues. V lost 5 bases to trimming and J lost 0 bases; unmatched junction nucleotides: 4. The CDR3 DNA is TGTGCCAGCAGTCCGACAGGGAACTCCTACGAGCAGTACTTC. Translation: CASSPTGNSYEQYF.

The chain joins TRBV18 to TRBJ1-5; the D is unclear. CDR1 is KGHSH, CDR2 LQKENI, per germline. The CDR3 spans 15 residues. V lost 2 bases and J 0 bases, leaving 8 bases between the germline ends. The CDR3 sequence is CASSPWADSNQPQHF. CDR3 nucleotides: TGTGCCAGCTCACCATGGGCAGATAGCAATCAGCCCCAGCATTTT.

This chain joins TRBV20-1 and TRBJ1-4; D gene uncertain. Trimming pared 2 bases from V and 8 bases from J, leaving 6 bases between. CDR1 and CDR2 from the germline V gene are DFQATT and SNEGSKA (reference sequence). The CDR3 consists of 11 residues. In DNA, the CDR3 is TGCAGTGCTAGATCCGGGGAAAAACTGTTTTTT. It encodes CSARSGEKLFF.

The chain combines TRBV5-5 with TRBJ1-2, with D tentatively TRBD1 (5 bases). Germline V gene data show CDR1 as SGHKS and CDR2 as YYEKEE (reference sequence). This CDR3 region has 14 residues. Trimming took 1 base from V and 10 from J, leaving 17 bases between them. The CDR3 loop is CASSLLAGTAVYTF. CDR3 DNA sequence: TGTGCCAGCAGCTTGTTAGCGGGGACGGCTGTCTACACCTTC.